This TCR beta chain stems from a study of blood T cell repertoires in COVID-19. Across the study: Collection of acute and convalescent COVID-19 samples took place in the United States, Italy and Spain.

Assay: immunoSEQ multiplex PCR; the TCRdb copy retains only in-frame clones and omits some. The sample includes about 160,000 clones, roughly 73% of them seen just once. This clone was recorded only once. CDR1 is MDHEN and CDR2 is SYDVKM in the germline V gene. V lost 7 bases and J lost 0, with 13 bases in between. The CDR3 totals 15 residues. The gene calls are TRBV28 and TRBJ2-1, with D perhaps TRBD2 (5 bases). The TCR was taken from a man aged 65 to 79 with acute or convalescent COVID-19. The sequencing sample was made of peripheral blood. CDR3 loop: CASNHGKSSYNEQFF. DNA of the CDR3: TGTGCCAGCAACCACGGGAAAAGCTCCTACAATGAGCAGTTCTTC.